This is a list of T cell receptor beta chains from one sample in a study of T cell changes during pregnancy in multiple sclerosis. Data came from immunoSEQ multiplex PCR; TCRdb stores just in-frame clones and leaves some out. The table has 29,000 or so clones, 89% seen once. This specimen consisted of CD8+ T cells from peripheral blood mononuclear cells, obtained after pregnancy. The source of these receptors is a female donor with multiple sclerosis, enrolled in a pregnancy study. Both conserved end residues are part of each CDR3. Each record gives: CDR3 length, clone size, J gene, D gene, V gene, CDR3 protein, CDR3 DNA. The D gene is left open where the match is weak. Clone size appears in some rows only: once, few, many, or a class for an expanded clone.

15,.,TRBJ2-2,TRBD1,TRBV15,CATRGDRGNGGELFF,TGTGCCACCAGGGGGGACAGGGGGAATGGCGGGGAGCTGTTTTTT
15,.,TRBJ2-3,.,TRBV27,CASSLGAGFTDTQYF,TGTGCCAGCAGTTTAGGGGCGGGGTTCACAGATACGCAGTATTTT
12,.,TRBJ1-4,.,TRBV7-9,CASSSGDEKLFF,TGTGCCAGCAGCTCAGGGGATGAAAAACTGTTTTTT
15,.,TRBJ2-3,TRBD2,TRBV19,CASSALAEWGDTQYF,TGTGCCAGTAGTGCGCTAGCGGAGTGGGGGGATACGCAGTATTTT
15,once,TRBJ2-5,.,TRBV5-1,CASSWRGRDQETQYF,TGCGCCAGCAGCTGGAGGGGCAGAGACCAAGAGACCCAGTACTTC
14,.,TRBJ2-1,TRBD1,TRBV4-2,CASSQWTGSNEQFF,TGTGCCAGCAGCCAATGGACAGGGTCGAATGAGCAGTTCTTC
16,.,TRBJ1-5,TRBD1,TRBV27,CASSFGTGGGNQPQHF,TGTGCCAGCAGTTTCGGGACAGGGGGCGGCAATCAGCCCCAGCATTTT
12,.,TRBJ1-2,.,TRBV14,CASSQASEGYTF,TGTGCCAGCAGCCAAGCGTCTGAGGGCTACACCTTC
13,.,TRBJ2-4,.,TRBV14,CASSGRGAMLQYF,TGTGCCAGCAGCGGTCGGGGGGCGATGCTTCAGTACTTC
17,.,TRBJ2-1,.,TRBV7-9,CASSLVVGGYSYNEQFF,TGTGCCAGCAGCTTAGTAGTGGGGGGTTACTCCTACAATGAGCAGTTCTTC
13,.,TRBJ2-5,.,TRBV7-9,CASSLGRVETQYF,TGTGCCAGCAGCTTAGGGCGGGTTGAGACCCAGTACTTC
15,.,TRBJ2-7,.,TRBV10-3,CAISDQGSNAYEQYF,TGTGCCATCAGTGATCAGGGGAGCAATGCCTACGAGCAGTACTTC
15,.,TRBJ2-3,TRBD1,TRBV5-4,CASRSGQESTDTQYF,TGTGCCAGCAGATCTGGACAGGAAAGCACAGATACGCAGTATTTT